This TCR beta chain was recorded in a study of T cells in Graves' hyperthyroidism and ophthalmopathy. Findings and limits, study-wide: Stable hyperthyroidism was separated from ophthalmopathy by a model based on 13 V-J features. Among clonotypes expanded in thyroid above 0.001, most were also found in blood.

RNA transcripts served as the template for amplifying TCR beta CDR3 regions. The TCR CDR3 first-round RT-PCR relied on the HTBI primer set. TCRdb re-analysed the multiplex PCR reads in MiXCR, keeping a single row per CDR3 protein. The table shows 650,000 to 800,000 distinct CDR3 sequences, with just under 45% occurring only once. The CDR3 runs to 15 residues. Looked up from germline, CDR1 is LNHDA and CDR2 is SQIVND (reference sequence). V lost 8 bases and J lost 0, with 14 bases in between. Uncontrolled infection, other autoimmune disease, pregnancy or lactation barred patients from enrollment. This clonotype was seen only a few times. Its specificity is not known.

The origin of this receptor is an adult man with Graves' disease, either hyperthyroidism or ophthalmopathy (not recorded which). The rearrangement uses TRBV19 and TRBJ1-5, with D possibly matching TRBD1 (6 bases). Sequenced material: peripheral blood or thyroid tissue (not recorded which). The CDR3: CASLDRFNSNQPQHF. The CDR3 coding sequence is TGTGCCAGTCTCGACAGGTTTAATAGCAATCAGCCCCAGCATTTT.